The present T cell receptor beta chain was sequenced within a study of blood T cells in healthy people across ages. This clonotype was detected only a few times. Its antigen remains unknown. The study's findings and limits: Age brought a roughly linear fall in TCR beta diversity measured per million T cells.

For the second PCR, which ran for roughly 6 to 12 cycles, a sample-barcoded 5' primer and a J-beta primer mix were used. Every single cDNA molecule received a tag from a template-switch adaptor with 12 random nucleotides. TCRdb processed the 5' RACE reads anew with MiXCR; each CDR3 protein has one entry. The sample lists hundreds of thousands of distinct CDR3 sequences; 20% to 25% were seen once. The V gene lost 5 bases and the J gene lost 9 bases, with 17 bases spanning the gap. The CDR3 has 13 amino acids. Specimen: blood. The J gene is TRBJ2-7, the V gene TRBV12-3 or TRBV12-4; perhaps TRBD2 as D (6 bases). The sequence was obtained from a man between 65 and 79 years old in good health. CDR3 residues: CASSEGLPGWQYF. CDR3 nucleotide sequence: TGTGCCAGCAGTGAGGGACTCCCGGGTTGGCAGTACTTC.